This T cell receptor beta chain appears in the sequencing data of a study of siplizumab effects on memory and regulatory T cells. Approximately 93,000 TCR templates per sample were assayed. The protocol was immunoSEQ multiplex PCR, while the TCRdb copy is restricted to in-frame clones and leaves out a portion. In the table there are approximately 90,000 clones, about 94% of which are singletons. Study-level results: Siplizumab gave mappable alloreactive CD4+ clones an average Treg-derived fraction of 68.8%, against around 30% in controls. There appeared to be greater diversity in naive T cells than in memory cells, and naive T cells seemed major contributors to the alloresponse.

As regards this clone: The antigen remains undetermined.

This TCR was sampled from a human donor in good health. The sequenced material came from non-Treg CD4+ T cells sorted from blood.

CDR3 protein: CASRPSGSVETQYF. The DNA of the CDR3 is TGTGCCAGCAGACCGTCGGGGTCGGTGGAGACCCAGTACTTC. V is TRBV2 and J is TRBJ2-5; D is possibly TRBD2 (5 bases). The CDR3 totals 14 residues. The germline V and J ends were trimmed by 6 bases and 5 bases, with 16 bases remaining between them. The V gene's germline CDR1 is SNHLY and CDR2 FYNNEI.